Below, 8 T cell receptor beta chains from the same sample are listed, as sequenced in a study of human versus mouse CDR3 diversity and MHC coevolution. Some clones are missing from TCRdb's copy, which holds only in-frame ones; the method was immunoSEQ multiplex PCR. The sample carries tens of thousands of clones, roughly 92% recorded once. The sequencing sample was made of naive CD4+ T cells from blood. Sample subset: CD45RO-negative CD62L-positive naive CD4 T cells. Receptors were obtained from a person between 25 and 69 years old in good health.

V usage is TRBV5-1 and J usage is TRBJ2-1; 7 bases fit TRBD1. The ends lost 0 bases at V and 9 bases at J; junction bases unmatched: 3. Germline V lookup: CDR1 SGHRS, CDR2 YFSETQ. The CDR3 has 13 amino acids. In nucleotides, the CDR3 is TGCGCCAGCAGCTTGGCACAGGGGACTGAGCAGTTCTTC. Amino acid sequence: CASSLAQGTEQFF. Together with reference TRBV5-1 and TRBJ2-1, the CDR3 gives the full variable domain: KAGVTQTPRYLIKTRGQQVTLSCSPISGHRSVSWYQQTPGQGLQFLFEYFSETQRNKGNFPGRFSGRQFSNSRSEMNVSTLELGDSALYLCASSLAQGTEQFFGPGTRLTVL.

The rearrangement uses TRBV30 and TRBJ1-2, with 7 bases lining up with TRBD1. Germline trimming cut 4 bases from V and 0 bases from J; bases unmatched to any gene: 2. This CDR3 spans 13 amino acids. Germline V gene sequence: CDR1 GTSNPN, CDR2 SVGIG (reference sequence). CDR3 sequence (DNA): TGTGCCTGGAAAGGACAGGCTAACTATGGCTACACCTTC. This sequence encodes CAWKGQANYGYTF. The complete variable domain, with remaining parts taken from reference TRBV30 and TRBJ1-2, reads SQTIHQWPATLVQPVGSPLSLECTVEGTSNPNLYWYRQAAGRGLQLLFYSVGIGQISSEVPQNLSASRPQDRQFILSSKKLLLSDSGFYLCAWKGQANYGYTFGSGTRLTVV.

This chain connects TRBV11-2 to TRBJ1-2; D unresolved. Trimming shortened V by 6 bases and J by 0 bases, and 8 bases separated the two germline ends. CDR3 length: 13 amino acids. CDR1 SGHAT and CDR2 FQNNGV come from the germline V gene. CDR3 protein: CASRQTANYGYTF. CDR3 bases: TGTGCCAGCAGACAGACGGCTAACTATGGCTACACCTTC.

The chain employs TRBV7-9 and TRBJ2-5; D is undetermined. The ends were cut back, 1 base at V and 9 bases at J, with 9 bases in the middle. CDR3 length: 12 residues. The germline CDR1 and CDR2 sequences are SEHNR and FQNEAQ (reference sequence). The CDR3 here is CASSLEPIAQYF. The CDR3 DNA sequence: TGTGCCAGCAGCTTAGAACCTATCGCCCAGTACTTC.

CDR3 protein: CASKRGYGYTF. In DNA, the CDR3 is TGTGCCAGCAAGCGGGGCTACGGCTACACCTTC. The chain joins TRBV2 to TRBJ1-2; a possible D gene is TRBD1 (5 bases). In germline, CDR1 is SNHLY, CDR2 FYNNEI. V was pared by 7 bases and J by 8 bases, with 11 bases between. The CDR3 consists of 11 residues.

V is TRBV28 and J is TRBJ1-3; 10 nucleotides line up with TRBD1. This CDR3 is 15 amino acids long. The germline V gene has CDR1 MDHEN and CDR2 SYDVKM. The V segment lost 2 bases and the J segment 4 bases; nucleotides outside the gene matches: 2. The CDR3: CASSLMGQGGNTIYF. CDR3 nucleotide sequence: TGTGCCAGCAGTTTAATGGGACAGGGGGGAAACACCATATATTTT.

This clone was recorded once. The V call is TRBV27, the J call TRBJ1-3, with 10 bases identical to TRBD1. The V gene's germline CDR1 is MNHEY and CDR2 SMNVEV (reference sequence). The CDR3 covers 18 residues. V shed 6 bases and J 0 bases; nucleotides not matched to a gene: 11. CDR3 DNA: TGTGCCAGCAGGCCCCGTGGGACAGGGGACGTCTCTGGAAACACCATATATTTT. It yields the protein CASRPRGTGDVSGNTIYF.

The chain has TRBV28 and TRBJ2-7, with 7 bases lining up with TRBD1. The junction had 14 bases not matched to a gene; V was cut back by 6 bases and J by 6 bases. Germline CDR1 reads MDHEN; CDR2 reads SYDVKM. There are 15 residues in the CDR3. CDR3 in DNA: TGTGCCAGCAGCCCACCCAGACGGACAGGCGGCGAGCAGTACTTC. Residues: CASSPPRRTGGEQYF.